The 31 T cell receptor beta chains presented below share a single source sample, sequenced in a study of blood T cell repertoires in COVID-19 (dated by TCRdb to 2020 to 2022). The library was prepared using the immunoSEQ multiplex PCR assay. The clones in this table, taken by TCRdb from immuneACCESS, are in-frame only. Not every clone is retained; where verified, under half of the shortfall comes from an unresolved V gene, and the cause of the rest is unknown. The sample table contains roughly 230,000 clones; only one count was recorded for about 85% of them. The ten biggest clones cover around 0.97% of the sample. The sequencing sample was made of peripheral blood. These TCRs come from a man aged 35-49 years with acute or convalescent COVID-19.

As for this clone: This same CDR3 is encoded by further DNA sequences in the sample. The V gene is TRBV2, the J gene TRBJ1-2; 8 nucleotides align to TRBD1. V shed 3 bases and J 3 bases; nucleotides not matched to a gene: 0. The CDR3 has 13 amino acids. CDR1 and CDR2 from the germline V gene are SNHLY and FYNNEI. The CDR3 protein is CASSEDRDYGYTF. In DNA form, the CDR3 reads TGTGCCAGCAGTGAGGACAGGGACTATGGCTACACCTTC.

V and J are TRBV19 and TRBJ1-1, with D uncertain. The CDR3 runs to 14 residues. V was pared by 1 base and J by 1 base, with 7 bases between. Germline V CDR1 and CDR2: LNHDA, SQIVND (reference sequence). The CDR3 DNA follows: TGTGCCAGTAGTATAGGACTGACGAACACTGAAGCTTTCTTT. Amino acids: CASSIGLTNTEAFF.

The chain is built from TRBV2 and TRBJ1-2; D call uncertain. V shed 4 bases and J shed 4 bases, with 4 bases lying between them. CDR1 is SNHLY and CDR2 is FYNNEI in the germline V gene. The CDR3 consists of 11 residues. The CDR3 here is CASSGGYGYTF. The CDR3 nucleotides are TGTGCCAGCAGTGGAGGCTATGGCTACACCTTC.

The V and J genes are TRBV6-5 and TRBJ1-5; 8 nucleotides match TRBD1. V was pared by 6 bases and J by 4 bases, with 5 bases of the junction left unmatched. Germline V gene data show CDR1 as MNHEY and CDR2 as SVGAGI. This CDR3 region has 14 residues. Here the CDR3 DNA reads TGTGCCAGCAGGCAAACAGGGGGGAATCAGCCCCAGCATTTT. Amino acids: CASRQTGGNQPQHF.

J is TRBJ1-1 and V is TRBV18; 11 bases map to TRBD1. Unmatched junction bases numbered 21, after V lost 5 bases and J lost 10 bases. The CDR3 spans 18 residues. Germline CDR1 reads KGHSH; CDR2 reads LQKENI. The CDR3 here is CASSTSEGTGGGLDRAFF. The DNA of the CDR3 is TGTGCCAGCTCAACCAGTGAAGGGACAGGGGGTGGCTTGGATCGAGCTTTCTTT.

The chain links TRBV6-2 or TRBV6-3 to TRBJ2-3; 7 nucleotides align to TRBD2. The CDR3 has 18 amino acids. From germline, CDR1 is MNHEY and CDR2 SVGEGT. V lost 2 bases to trimming and J lost 2 bases; unmatched junction nucleotides: 13. CDR3 sequence: CASSYDGYTSADTDTQYF. CDR3 bases: TGTGCCAGCAGTTACGATGGTTATACTAGCGCGGACACAGATACGCAGTATTTT.

This clone was observed a few times. The chain couples TRBV9 to TRBJ1-3; D is perhaps TRBD1 (6 bases). The length of the CDR3 is 18 residues. Germline CDR1 is SGDLS and CDR2 is YYNGEE. Trimming took 1 base from V and 0 from J, leaving 17 bases between them. The CDR3 loop reads CASSVSGQMAFSGNTIYF. The CDR3 coding sequence is TGTGCCAGCAGCGTATCCGGACAGATGGCCTTCTCTGGAAACACCATATATTTT.

The chain links TRBV9 to TRBJ2-1; D uncertain. The CDR3 contains 13 residues. Germline CDR1 and CDR2: SGDLS and YYNGEE. Trimming removed 0 bases from V and 7 bases from J, with 8 bases in between. The CDR3 sequence: CASSVGDRNEQFF. The CDR3 DNA reads as TGTGCCAGCAGCGTAGGCGATCGGAATGAGCAGTTCTTC. The full variable domain, with the rest looked up from reference TRBV9 and TRBJ2-1, is DSGVTQTPKHLITATGQRVTLRCSPRSGDLSVYWYQQSLDQGLQFLIQYYNGEERAKGNILERFSAQQFPDLHSELNLSSLELGDSALYFCASSVGDRNEQFFGPGTRLTVL.

The chain uses TRBV5-4 and TRBJ1-4; TRBD1 might be the D (5 bases). The CDR3 has 13 amino acids. V was pared by 5 bases and J by 8 bases, with 13 bases between. Germline-derived CDR1 and CDR2 are SGHNT and YYREEE (reference sequence). CDR3 region: CASSRARGEKLFF. The CDR3 region has the DNA TGTGCCAGCAGTAGGGCGCGGGGGGAAAAACTGTTTTTT.

The V gene is TRBV18, the J gene TRBJ2-5, with a possible D match to TRBD1 (5 bases). The V end lost 6 bases, the J end lost 5 bases, and 16 bases lay between the germline ends. The CDR3 totals 14 residues. The V gene's germline CDR1 is KGHSH and CDR2 LQKENI. This chain's CDR3 is CASSRSQGSETQYF. DNA for the CDR3: TGTGCCAGCTCCCGATCCCAGGGCTCTGAGACCCAGTACTTC.

In DNA form, the CDR3 reads TGTGCCAGCAGCCGGCCGGGATCAGGGGACACTGAAGCTTTCTTT. Residues: CASSRPGSGDTEAFF. The gene calls are TRBV14 and TRBJ1-1; D possibly corresponds to TRBD1 (6 bases). Trimming cost V 4 bases and J 3 bases, with 15 bases left between them. Germline CDR1 reads SGHDN; CDR2 reads FVKESK. The CDR3 contains 15 residues.

This chain connects TRBV28 to TRBJ1-5; D remains unclear. Trimming took off 3 bases at V and 4 bases at J, with 10 bases between the two ends. This CDR3 has 14 residues. Germline-derived CDR1 and CDR2 are MDHEN and SYDVKM. This CDR3 reads CASSLVVGNQPQHF. CDR3 DNA: TGTGCCAGCAGTTTGGTAGTCGGTAATCAGCCCCAGCATTTT. The full variable domain, its missing parts supplied by reference TRBV28 and TRBJ1-5, is DVKVTQSSRYLVKRTGEKVFLECVQDMDHENMFWYRQDPGLGLRLIYFSYDVKMKEKGDIPEGYSVSREKKERFSLILESASTNQTSMYLCASSLVVGNQPQHFGDGTRLSIL.

The chain combines TRBV4-1 with TRBJ1-4; D gene ambiguous. The CDR3 is made up of 15 amino acids. V was cut by 1 base and J by 6 bases, with 12 bases left in between. CDR1 and CDR2 (germline): MGHRA, YSYEKL. CDR3: CASSQVVTDDEKLFF. Written as DNA, the CDR3 is TGCGCCAGCAGCCAAGTTGTCACAGATGATGAAAAACTGTTTTTT.

The chain is built from TRBV6-5 and TRBJ1-2, with TRBD1 as a possible D gene (6 bases). This CDR3 region has 12 residues. The germline V gene encodes CDR1 MNHEY and CDR2 SVGAGI. Trimming pared 7 bases from V and 7 bases from J, leaving 13 bases between. The CDR3 is CASIAGASGYTF. The CDR3 DNA sequence: TGTGCCAGCATAGCAGGGGCGAGTGGCTACACCTTC.

The genes are TRBV30 and TRBJ2-7, with no clear D. CDR3 length: 13 amino acids. Germline lookup yields CDR1 GTSNPN and CDR2 SVGIG (reference sequence). V was cut by 4 bases and J by 6 bases, with 16 bases left in between. The CDR3 region is CAWTSDLRGEQYF. Here the CDR3 DNA reads TGTGCCTGGACCAGTGACCTGAGAGGCGAGCAGTACTTC.

The rearrangement joins TRBV29-1 to TRBJ2-2, with TRBD1 matching over 9 bases. There are 16 residues in the CDR3. The ends lost 6 bases at V and 2 bases at J; junction bases unmatched: 10. Per germline, CDR1 SQVTM and CDR2 ANQGSEA. The CDR3 DNA sequence: TGCAGCGTCCCCAAGGGGACAGGGCTCAACACCGGGGAGCTGTTTTTT. This sequence encodes CSVPKGTGLNTGELFF.

The chain combines TRBV5-1 with TRBJ1-6; possible D gene TRBD1, 5 bases. The V end was cut by 0 bases, the J end by 10 bases, with 11 bases between. This CDR3 is 14 amino acids long. Germline lookup yields CDR1 SGHRS and CDR2 YFSETQ. CDR3 DNA sequence: TGCGCCAGCAGCTTGGTGGGGGAGGGCTCACCCCTCCACTTT. Amino acids: CASSLVGEGSPLHF.

The chain recombines TRBV9 with TRBJ1-5, with 8 bases identical to TRBD1. V lost 3 bases to trimming and J lost 8 bases; unmatched junction nucleotides: 7. Germline CDR1 SGDLS, CDR2 YYNGEE. The CDR3 loop spans 14 amino acids. CDR3 region: CASSGGTGYEPQHF. The DNA for the CDR3 is TGTGCCAGCAGCGGGGGGACAGGTTATGAGCCCCAGCATTTT.

The rearrangement uses TRBV10-3 and TRBJ2-2; 7 bases are shared with TRBD1. There are 14 residues in the CDR3. Germline-derived CDR1 and CDR2 are ENHRY and SYGVKD. The V segment lost 5 bases and the J segment 4 bases; nucleotides outside the gene matches: 4. CDR3 in amino acids: CAISLGGATGELFF. The CDR3 bases are TGTGCCATCAGTTTAGGGGGCGCCACCGGGGAGCTGTTTTTT.

The chain links TRBV11-2 to TRBJ2-3; 10 nucleotides agree with TRBD2. The CDR3 is made up of 16 amino acids. Germline CDR1 SGHAT, CDR2 FQNNGV. V was clipped by 6 bases and J by 4 bases; unmatched bases: 10. The CDR3 region has the DNA TGTGCCAGCAGGAGGAGCGGGGGGGCGACCGCAGATACGCAGTATTTT. The encoded protein is CASRRSGGATADTQYF.

V usage is TRBV5-1 and J usage is TRBJ2-2, with 8 positions matching TRBD2. The V gene's germline CDR1 is SGHRS and CDR2 YFSETQ. J gave up 4 bases and V 0 bases, and 2 bases lay outside the gene matches. CDR3 size: 15 residues. The CDR3 coding sequence is TGCGCCAGCAGCTTGGAGGCGGGGGGCACCGGGGAGCTGTTTTTT. As protein: CASSLEAGGTGELFF.

This clone was found a few times. J is TRBJ1-1 and V is TRBV7-2, with TRBD1 as a possible D gene (5 bases). Deletions cut 2 bases from V and 5 bases from J, with 15 bases between. The germline CDR1 and CDR2 sequences are SGHTA and FQGNSA. CDR3 length equals 15 residues. The CDR3: CASSLFAGQGTEAFF. DNA for the CDR3: TGTGCCAGCAGCTTATTTGCAGGGCAAGGGACTGAAGCTTTCTTT.

Regarding this clone: Other DNA sequences in this sample translate to the same CDR3. The chain combines TRBV19 with TRBJ1-1, with D hard to call. Trimming removed 2 bases at V and 5 bases at J, with 9 bases between. Germline CDR1 and CDR2: LNHDA and SQIVND (reference sequence). This CDR3 has 13 residues. This CDR3 is CASSIWGGTEAFF. The DNA of the CDR3 is TGTGCCAGTAGTATATGGGGAGGGACTGAAGCTTTCTTT.

The J gene is TRBJ2-7, the V gene TRBV9; TRBD2 agrees at 13 bases. In germline, CDR1 is SGDLS, CDR2 YYNGEE. CDR3 length: 17 residues. Trimming cost V 4 bases and J 0 bases; bases outside gene matches: 7. The CDR3 here is CASSLTSGGQSSYEQYF. Here the CDR3 DNA reads TGTGCCAGCAGCCTGACTAGCGGGGGGCAAAGCTCCTACGAGCAGTACTTC.

The chain couples TRBV6-5 to TRBJ1-5; tentatively, D is TRBD1 (6 bases). The germline CDR1 and CDR2 sequences are MNHEY and SVGAGI. The CDR3 consists of 15 residues. V lost 6 bases and J 0 bases, leaving 12 bases between the germline ends. CDR3 in DNA: TGTGCCAGCAGGCCTCAGGGGCATAGCAATCAGCCCCAGCATTTT. It specifies CASRPQGHSNQPQHF.

This sequence joins TRBV5-4 and TRBJ2-7, with 8 bases matching TRBD1. Germline V gives CDR1 SGHNT, CDR2 YYREEE (reference sequence). The junction had 13 bases not matched to a gene; V was cut back by 3 bases and J by 8 bases. This CDR3 region has 15 residues. The CDR3 sequence: CASSSQQGGTLKQYF. As DNA, the CDR3 is TGTGCCAGCAGCTCGCAACAGGGGGGCACCTTGAAGCAGTACTTC. Based on the CDR3 plus reference TRBV5-4 and TRBJ2-7, the full variable domain is ETGVTQSPTHLIKTRGQQVTLRCSSQSGHNTVSWYQQALGQGPQFIFQYYREEENGRGNFPPRFSGLQFPNYSSELNVNALELDDSALYLCASSSQQGGTLKQYFGPGTRLTVT.

The chain links TRBV12-3 or TRBV12-4 to TRBJ1-1; D uncertain. The CDR3 runs 12 residues. V lost 7 bases, J lost 5 bases, and 11 bases lay in between. The CDR3 nucleotides read TGTGCCAGCAAGGGAGGAGGGACTGAAGCTTTCTTT. Protein product: CASKGGGTEAFF.

The rearrangement uses TRBV5-1 and TRBJ2-5, with D tentatively TRBD2 (5 bases). The CDR3 consists of 15 residues. The germline V and J ends were trimmed by 5 bases and 2 bases, with 16 bases remaining between them. CDR1 SGHRS and CDR2 YFSETQ come from the germline V gene. The CDR3 here is CASSPNSREQETQYF. For the CDR3, the DNA is TGCGCCAGCAGTCCTAACTCCCGGGAACAAGAGACCCAGTACTTC.

The CDR3 DNA follows: TGTGCCAGTAGTGTACCGGGACTAGCAGCCGGGGAGCTGTTTTTT. It specifies CASSVPGLAAGELFF. The chain joins TRBV19 to TRBJ2-2; TRBD2 matches at 9 bases. The ends lost 5 bases at V and 6 bases at J; junction bases unmatched: 7. Per germline, CDR1 LNHDA and CDR2 SQIVND (reference sequence). This CDR3 has 15 amino acids.

This sequence joins TRBV2 and TRBJ2-6; 7 bases line up with TRBD1. Germline CDR1 is SNHLY and CDR2 is FYNNEI. This CDR3 spans 16 amino acids. Unmatched junction bases numbered 5, after V lost 6 bases and J lost 0 bases. As DNA, the CDR3 is TGTGCCAGCAGGGGACAGCTTATCTCTGGGGCCAACGTCCTGACTTTC. Translation: CASRGQLISGANVLTF.

The V and J genes are TRBV29-1 and TRBJ2-1, with D maybe TRBD2 (7 bases). Germline V lookup: CDR1 SQVTM, CDR2 ANQGSEA. V shed 5 bases and J shed 7 bases, with 15 bases lying between them. The CDR3 runs to 13 residues. The CDR3 reads CSVRGGGSNEQFF. CDR3 sequence (DNA): TGCAGCGTTCGTGGGGGGGGCTCTAATGAGCAGTTCTTC.